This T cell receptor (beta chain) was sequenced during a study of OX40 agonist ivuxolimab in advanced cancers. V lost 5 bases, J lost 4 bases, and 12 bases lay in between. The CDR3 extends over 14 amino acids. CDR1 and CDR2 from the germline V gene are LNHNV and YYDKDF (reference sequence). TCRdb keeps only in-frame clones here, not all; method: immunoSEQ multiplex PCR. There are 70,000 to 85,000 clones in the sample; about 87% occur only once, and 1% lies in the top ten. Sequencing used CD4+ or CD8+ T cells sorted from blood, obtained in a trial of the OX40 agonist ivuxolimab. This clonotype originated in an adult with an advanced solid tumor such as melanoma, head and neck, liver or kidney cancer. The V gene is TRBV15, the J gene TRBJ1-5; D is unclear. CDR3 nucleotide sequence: TGTGCCACCAGCGGGCAGGTTGGGAATCAGCCCCAGCATTTT. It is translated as CATSGQVGNQPQHF.